This T cell receptor (beta chain) was documented in a study of T cell clonotyping in hematopoietic cell transplantation. Findings and limits, study-wide: No sorting was done, leaving CD4 and CD8 contributions mixed. Recipient TCR diversity dropped after transplant; expanded clonotypes rose from day 30 to 180. At the given depth, recipient repertoires were over 95% de novo clonotypes.

In regard to this clone: The antigen is not known.

Samples: about 28 days before transplant, then days 30, 100 and 180 after. Using immunoSEQ multiplex PCR, the repertoire was profiled, and TCRdb retains in-frame clones only, with some absent. This table holds roughly 1,500 clones, around two thirds found once. The source is a female patient aged 60 to 70 who had an allogeneic stem cell transplant, so the T cells may come from the graft donor. Some clones in this sample may be carry-over from other donors' samples. This sample comprised peripheral blood mononuclear cells, obtained 100 days after allogeneic stem cell transplant.

CDR3 loop: CASSLGDGSSGNTIYF. The CDR3 DNA follows: TGTGCCAGCAGCTTAGGGGACGGCAGCTCTGGAAACACCATATATTTT. V gene TRBV7-9 combines with J gene TRBJ1-3; D might be TRBD1 (5 bases). The CDR3 length is 16 residues. V lost 1 base and J 0 bases, leaving 10 bases between the germline ends. The germline V gene has CDR1 SEHNR and CDR2 FQNEAQ (reference sequence).